These 4 T cell receptor beta chains were all obtained from the same sample, sequenced in a study of a mutant IDH1 vaccine in newly diagnosed glioma. The time point is: week 5, during vaccination. It was 300 ug of mutant IDH1 20-mer peptide that made up each vaccine dose, given with topical imiquimod. Using immunoSEQ multiplex PCR, the repertoire was profiled, and TCRdb retains in-frame clones only, with some absent. Of around 52,000 clones in the sample, 85% to 90% are singletons; the top ten hold about 5%. Their antigen targets remain unknown. This specimen was PBMCs, taken from a glioma patient whose treatment included an IDH1 peptide vaccine. The receptor source for this set is a woman between 35 and 50 years old with glioma.

The genes are TRBV5-1 and TRBJ2-7, with TRBD2 matching 11 bases. This CDR3 comprises 13 residues. The germline gives CDR1 SGHRS, CDR2 YFSETQ. V trimming: 0 bases; J trimming: 11 bases; junction bases outside the gene matches: 4. The CDR3: CASSLGNSGREYF. Here the CDR3 DNA reads TGCGCCAGCAGCTTGGGTAATAGCGGGAGGGAGTACTTC.

This sequence joins TRBV28 and TRBJ2-1; the match to TRBD2 covers 8 bases. This CDR3 region has 15 residues. V gave up 9 bases and J gave up 0 bases; unmatched junction bases: 7. The germline V gene has CDR1 MDHEN and CDR2 SYDVKM. DNA for the CDR3: TGTGCCAGTCGCGGGGGGCGCCGCTCCTACAATGAGCAGTTCTTC. It codes for CASRGGRRSYNEQFF.

This rearrangement joins TRBV19 to TRBJ2-1, with 10 bases identical to TRBD2. The CDR3 sequence is 15 residues long. Trimming took 8 bases from V and 6 from J; bases not matched to a gene: 10. CDR1 is LNHDA, CDR2 SQIVND, per germline (reference sequence). CDR3 sequence (DNA): TGTGCCAGTGTAGCGGGGGGCATCCGGGCCAATGAGCAGTTCTTC. It specifies CASVAGGIRANEQFF.

V is TRBV19 and J is TRBJ1-2; TRBD1 matches at 7 bases. Trimming took 7 bases from V and 7 from J; bases not matched to a gene: 15. CDR3 length: 15 amino acids. Germline loops: CDR1 LNHDA, CDR2 SQIVND (reference sequence). The CDR3 reads CASTPGTARRGGYTF. CDR3 coding DNA: TGTGCCAGTACCCCCGGGACAGCCCGCCGTGGTGGCTACACCTTC. The variable domain in full, with the rest retrieved from reference TRBV19 and TRBJ1-2, is DGGITQSPKYLFRKEGQNVTLSCEQNLNHDAMYWYRQDPGQGLRLIYYSQIVNDFQKGDIAEGYSVSREKKESFPLTVTSAQKNPTAFYLCASTPGTARRGGYTFGSGTRLTVV.